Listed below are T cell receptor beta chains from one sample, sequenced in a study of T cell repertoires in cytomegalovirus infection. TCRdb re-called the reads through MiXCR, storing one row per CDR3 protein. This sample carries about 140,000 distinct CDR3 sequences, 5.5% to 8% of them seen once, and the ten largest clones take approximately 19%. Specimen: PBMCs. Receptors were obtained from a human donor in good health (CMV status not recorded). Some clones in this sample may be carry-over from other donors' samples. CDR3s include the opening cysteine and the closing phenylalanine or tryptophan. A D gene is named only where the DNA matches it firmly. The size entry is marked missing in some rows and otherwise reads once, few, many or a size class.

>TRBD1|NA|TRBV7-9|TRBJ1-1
CASITGDSAFF
TGTGCCAGCATCACAGGGGACTCAGCTTTCTTT
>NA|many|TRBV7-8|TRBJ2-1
CASTEVGNEQFF
TGTGCCAGCACCGAAGTGGGAAATGAGCAGTTCTTC
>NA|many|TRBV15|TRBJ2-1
CATSRDGFLEQFF
TGTGCCACCAGCAGAGACGGTTTCCTTGAGCAGTTCTTC
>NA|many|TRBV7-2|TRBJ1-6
CASSERALGNSPLHF
TGTGCCAGCAGCGAAAGAGCCCTAGGTAATTCACCCCTCCACTTT
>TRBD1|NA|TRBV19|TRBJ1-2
CASSRQGNYGYTF
TGTGCCAGTAGCCGACAGGGGAACTATGGCTACACCTTC
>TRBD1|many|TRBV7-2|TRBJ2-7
CASSLVGTGNSYEQYF
TGTGCCAGCAGCTTAGTCGGGACAGGGAACTCCTACGAGCAGTACTTC
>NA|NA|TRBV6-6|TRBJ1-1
CASSYYRGIWNTEAFF
TGTGCCAGCAGTTACTACCGGGGGATTTGGAACACTGAAGCTTTCTTT
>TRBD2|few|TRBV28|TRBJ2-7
CASSLQRGYEQYF
TGTGCCAGCAGTTTGCAGCGGGGGTACGAGCAGTACTTC
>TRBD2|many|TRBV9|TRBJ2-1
CASSVTGLAAQFF
TGTGCCAGCAGCGTTACGGGACTAGCGGCGCAGTTCTTC
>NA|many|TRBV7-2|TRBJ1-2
CASSLGVRGYTF
TGTGCCAGCAGCTTGGGGGTGAGGGGCTACACCTTC
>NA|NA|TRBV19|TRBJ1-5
CASSIDVWNQPQHF
TGTGCCAGTAGTATTGATGTGTGGAATCAGCCCCAGCATTTT
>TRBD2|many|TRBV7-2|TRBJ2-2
CASSFRGGAGIGELFF
TGTGCCAGCAGCTTTCGCGGGGGGGCTGGTATCGGGGAGCTGTTTTTT
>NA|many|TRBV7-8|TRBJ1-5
CASSFGTEQPQHF
TGTGCCAGCAGCTTCGGTACGGAACAGCCCCAGCATTTT
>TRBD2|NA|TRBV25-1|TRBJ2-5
CASRSGLAGAPRETQYF
TGTGCCAGCAGATCAGGACTAGCGGGGGCACCCAGGGAGACCCAGTACTTC
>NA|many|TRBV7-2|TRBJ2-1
CASSHPVNEQFF
TGTGCCAGCAGCCACCCTGTCAATGAGCAGTTCTTC